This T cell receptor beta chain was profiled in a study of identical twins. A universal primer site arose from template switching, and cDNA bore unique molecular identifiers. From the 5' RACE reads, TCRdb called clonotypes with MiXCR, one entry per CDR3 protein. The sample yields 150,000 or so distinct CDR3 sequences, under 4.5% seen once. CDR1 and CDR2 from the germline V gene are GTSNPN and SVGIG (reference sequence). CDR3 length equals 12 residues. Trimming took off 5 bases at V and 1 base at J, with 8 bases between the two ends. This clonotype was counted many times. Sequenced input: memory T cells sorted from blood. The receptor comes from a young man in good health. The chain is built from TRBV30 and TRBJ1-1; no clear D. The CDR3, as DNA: TGTGCCTGGGGACCGACGAACACTGAAGCTTTCTTT. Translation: CAWGPTNTEAFF.